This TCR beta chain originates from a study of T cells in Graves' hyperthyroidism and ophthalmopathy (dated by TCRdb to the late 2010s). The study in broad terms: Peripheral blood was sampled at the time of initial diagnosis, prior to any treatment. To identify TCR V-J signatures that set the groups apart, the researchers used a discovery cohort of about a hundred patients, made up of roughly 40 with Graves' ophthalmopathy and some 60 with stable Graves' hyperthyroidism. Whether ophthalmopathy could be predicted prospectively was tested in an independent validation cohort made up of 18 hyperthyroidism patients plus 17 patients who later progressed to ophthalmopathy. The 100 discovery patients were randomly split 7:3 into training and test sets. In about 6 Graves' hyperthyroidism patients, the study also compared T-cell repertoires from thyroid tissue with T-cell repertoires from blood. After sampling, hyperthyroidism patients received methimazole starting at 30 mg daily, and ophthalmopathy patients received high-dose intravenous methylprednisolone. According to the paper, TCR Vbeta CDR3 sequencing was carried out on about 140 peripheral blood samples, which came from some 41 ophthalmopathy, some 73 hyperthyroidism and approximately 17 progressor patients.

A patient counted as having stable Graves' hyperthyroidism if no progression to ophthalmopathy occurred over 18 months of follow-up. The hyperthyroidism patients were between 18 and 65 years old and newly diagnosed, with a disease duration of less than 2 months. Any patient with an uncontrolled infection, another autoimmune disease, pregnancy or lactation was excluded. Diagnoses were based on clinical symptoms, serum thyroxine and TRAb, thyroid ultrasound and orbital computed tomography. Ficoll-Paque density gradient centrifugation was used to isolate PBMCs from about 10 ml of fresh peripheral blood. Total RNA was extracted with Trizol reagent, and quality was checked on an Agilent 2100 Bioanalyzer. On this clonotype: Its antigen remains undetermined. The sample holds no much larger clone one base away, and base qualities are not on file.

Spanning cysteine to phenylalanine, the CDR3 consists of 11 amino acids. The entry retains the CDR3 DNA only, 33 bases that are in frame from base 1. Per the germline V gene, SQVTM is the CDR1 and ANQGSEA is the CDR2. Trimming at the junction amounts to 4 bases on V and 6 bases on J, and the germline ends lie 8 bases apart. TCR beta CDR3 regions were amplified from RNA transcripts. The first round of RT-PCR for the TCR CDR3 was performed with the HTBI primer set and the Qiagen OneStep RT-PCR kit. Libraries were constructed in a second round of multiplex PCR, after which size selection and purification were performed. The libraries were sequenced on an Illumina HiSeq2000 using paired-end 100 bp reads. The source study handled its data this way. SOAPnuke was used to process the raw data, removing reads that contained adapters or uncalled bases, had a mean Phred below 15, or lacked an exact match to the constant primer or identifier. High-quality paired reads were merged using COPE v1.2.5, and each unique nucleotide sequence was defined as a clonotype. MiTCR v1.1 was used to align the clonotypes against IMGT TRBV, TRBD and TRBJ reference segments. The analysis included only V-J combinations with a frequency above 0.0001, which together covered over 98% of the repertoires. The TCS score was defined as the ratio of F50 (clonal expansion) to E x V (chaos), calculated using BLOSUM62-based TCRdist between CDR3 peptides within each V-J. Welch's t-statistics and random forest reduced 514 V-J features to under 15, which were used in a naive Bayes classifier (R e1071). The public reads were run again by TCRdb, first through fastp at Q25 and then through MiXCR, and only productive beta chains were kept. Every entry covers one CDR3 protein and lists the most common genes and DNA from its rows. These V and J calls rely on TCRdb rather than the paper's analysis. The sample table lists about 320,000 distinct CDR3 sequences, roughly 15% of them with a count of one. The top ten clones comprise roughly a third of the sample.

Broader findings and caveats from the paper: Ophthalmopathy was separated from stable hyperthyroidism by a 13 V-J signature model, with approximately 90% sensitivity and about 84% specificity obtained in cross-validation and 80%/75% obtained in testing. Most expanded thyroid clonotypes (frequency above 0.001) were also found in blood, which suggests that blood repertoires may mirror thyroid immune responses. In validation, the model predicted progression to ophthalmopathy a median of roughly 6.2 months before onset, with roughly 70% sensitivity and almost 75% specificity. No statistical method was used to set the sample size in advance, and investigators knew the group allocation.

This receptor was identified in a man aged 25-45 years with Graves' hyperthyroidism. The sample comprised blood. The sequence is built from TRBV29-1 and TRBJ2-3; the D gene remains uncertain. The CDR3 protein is CSVGRIDTQYF. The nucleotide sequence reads TGCAGCGTTGGTAGGATTGATACGCAGTATTTT.